A selection of T cell receptor beta chains follows, all from one sample in a study of blood T cell repertoires in COVID-19. The repertoire was sequenced with immunoSEQ multiplex PCR; TCRdb's copy has only in-frame clones and lacks some. The sample comprises under 300,000 clones, around 88% of which are singletons, and approximately 9.5% rests with the top ten. Sequencing used PBMCs or T cells enriched from blood (not recorded which). The source of these receptors is a man aged 35 to 55 who had recovered from COVID-19. Both conserved end residues are part of each CDR3. Each record gives: CDR3 length, D gene, V gene, clone size, J gene, CDR3 protein, CDR3 DNA. A D gene is named only where the DNA matches it firmly. Clone size is not always given. Where it is, it says once, few, many or a class for expanded clones.

17	TRBD1	TRBV6-1	few	TRBJ1-1	CASSAGSGGFYDTEAFF	TGTGCCAGCAGTGCCGGGTCAGGGGGCTTTTATGACACTGAAGCTTTCTTT
17	TRBD2	TRBV4-1	NA	TRBJ2-2	CASSHGVGRAKGGELFF	TGCGCCAGCAGCCATGGGGTCGGGAGGGCCAAGGGCGGGGAGCTGTTTTTT
14	NA	TRBV7-3	NA	TRBJ2-5	CASSRGQRGETQYF	TGTGCCAGCAGCCGAGGACAGCGAGGAGAGACCCAGTACTTC
14	NA	TRBV24-1	NA	TRBJ2-7	CATSDSEMNYEQYF	TGTGCCACCAGTGATTCCGAGATGAACTACGAGCAGTACTTC
15	NA	TRBV7-2	NA	TRBJ1-6	CASSQRGLGNSPLHF	TGTGCCAGCAGCCAAAGGGGCCTAGGTAATTCACCCCTCCACTTT
15	NA	TRBV9	NA	TRBJ2-3	CASSVGKGQRIAQYF	TGTGCCAGCAGCGTAGGTAAGGGACAACGGATTGCGCAGTATTTT
14	NA	TRBV30	few	TRBJ1-1	CAWSVGLGDTEAFF	TGTGCCTGGAGTGTTGGTCTGGGAGACACTGAAGCTTTCTTT
15	TRBD1	TRBV6-5	NA	TRBJ1-2	CASSFYRGRPYGYTF	TGTGCCAGCAGTTTTTACAGGGGGCGCCCCTATGGCTACACCTTC
16	NA	TRBV5-8	NA	TRBJ1-3	CASSTGLVAAGNTIYF	TGTGCCAGCAGCACAGGGTTGGTAGCTGCCGGAAACACCATATATTTT
15	TRBD2	TRBV11-2	NA	TRBJ2-5	CASSPAGGGQETQYF	TGTGCCAGCAGCCCAGCGGGAGGAGGGCAAGAGACCCAGTACTTC
17	TRBD2	TRBV3-1/TRBV3-2	NA	TRBJ2-5	CASSQDKTSGSLETQYF	TGTGCCAGCAGCCAAGATAAGACTAGCGGGAGCCTAGAGACCCAGTACTTC
13	TRBD1	TRBV19	NA	TRBJ2-1	CASQGAFYNEQFF	TGTGCCAGTCAGGGGGCGTTTTACAATGAGCAGTTCTTC
15	NA	TRBV7-8	NA	TRBJ2-7	CASSSGHGLSYEQYF	TGTGCCAGCAGCTCGGGTCATGGCTTATCCTACGAGCAGTACTTC
14	NA	TRBV9	NA	TRBJ1-2	CASSVAPTGLGYTF	TGTGCCAGCAGCGTGGCACCAACGGGGTTAGGCTACACCTTC
14	NA	TRBV18	NA	TRBJ2-3	CASSPGGLTDTQYF	TGTGCCAGCTCACCGGGAGGCCTCACAGATACGCAGTATTTT
16	NA	TRBV5-1	NA	TRBJ2-1	CASSLVVAGSYNEQFF	TGCGCCAGCAGCTTGGTCGTGGCGGGGAGTTACAATGAGCAGTTCTTC
18	NA	TRBV11-2	NA	TRBJ2-1	CASSSHKGDKSSYNEQFF	TGTGCCAGCAGCTCACATAAGGGGGACAAGAGCTCCTACAATGAGCAGTTCTTC
16	TRBD1	TRBV5-1	NA	TRBJ2-1	CASSSGKTGGVIEQFF	TGCGCCAGCAGCTCGGGAAAGACAGGGGGCGTAATTGAGCAGTTCTTC
16	TRBD1	TRBV6-5	NA	TRBJ1-6	CASSFTGVPYNSPLHF	TGTGCCAGCAGTTTTACAGGGGTCCCCTATAATTCACCCCTCCACTTT
13	NA	TRBV10-3	few	TRBJ1-5	CAISVESNQPQHF	TGTGCCATCAGTGTGGAGAGCAATCAGCCCCAGCATTTT
13	NA	TRBV6-5	once	TRBJ1-5	CASSRGSNQPQHF	TGTGCCAGCAGCAGGGGTAGCAATCAGCCCCAGCATTTT
14	TRBD2	TRBV10-2	NA	TRBJ2-7	CASSLAGPSYEQYF	TGCGCCAGCAGTCTAGCGGGACCATCCTACGAGCAGTACTTC
14	NA	TRBV7-2	NA	TRBJ2-2	CASSSDINTGELFF	TGTGCCAGCAGCTCGGACATAAACACCGGGGAGCTGTTTTTT
16	TRBD1	TRBV6-2/TRBV6-3	once	TRBJ2-7	CASSYSGRGQSYEQYF	TGTGCCAGCAGTTACTCCGGCAGGGGGCAATCCTACGAGCAGTACTTC
13	TRBD1	TRBV6-4	NA	TRBJ1-2	CASSGDRNYGYTF	TGTGCCAGCAGTGGGGACAGGAACTATGGCTACACCTTC
14	NA	TRBV7-9	NA	TRBJ1-1	CASSLDRLNTEAFF	TGTGCCAGCAGCTTAGACAGGTTGAACACTGAAGCTTTCTTT
15	NA	TRBV7-3	NA	TRBJ1-3	CASSESNSGGNTIYF	TGTGCCAGCAGCGAGTCGAATAGCGGGGGAAACACCATATATTTT
15	TRBD1	TRBV7-3	NA	TRBJ2-5	CASSYGQASQETQYF	TGTGCCAGCAGCTATGGACAGGCCTCACAAGAGACCCAGTACTTC